This T cell receptor (beta chain) was documented in a study of T cell repertoires in cytomegalovirus infection. Study overall: Recently identified HLA-C-restricted CMV epitopes were used, and well-studied HLA-B-restricted CMV epitopes were used as well. CMV infection together with matching HLA type was indicated by public TCR beta signatures. Study results and caveats: CMV-specific TCR beta clonotypes restricted by HLA-C were the ones dominating the ex vivo response.

TCRdb itself ran the reads through MiXCR, one entry per CDR3 protein. Of 200,000 or so distinct CDR3 sequences in the sample, 30% to 45% are singletons; the top ten hold about 60%. This clonotype was seen only a few times. The antigen remains undetermined. The germline gives CDR1 SGHNT, CDR2 YENEEA. V lost 5 bases and J 0 bases, leaving 7 bases between the germline ends. The CDR3 spans 13 residues. This clonotype was sampled from a human donor in good health (CMV status not recorded). Some clones in this sample may be carry-over from other donors' samples. The chain links TRBV11-3 to TRBJ1-1, with D unclear. The sample consisted of CD8+ T cells from cultured PBMCs, taken from culture after CMV antigen stimulation. The CDR3 reads CASSLLMNTEAFF. Written as DNA, the CDR3 is TGTGCCAGCAGCCTATTGATGAACACTGAAGCTTTCTTT.